This T cell receptor (beta chain) was captured in a study of blood T cell repertoires in COVID-19. The CDR3 extends over 11 amino acids. Germline loops: CDR1 SNHLY, CDR2 FYNNEI. V shed 8 bases and J shed 7 bases, with 9 bases lying between them. This clone has at least ten counts. Produced via immunoSEQ multiplex PCR; TCRdb's table is partial and in-frame only. In the table there are roughly 200,000 clones, approximately 85% of which are singletons. J is TRBJ2-1 and V is TRBV2, with a weak D call TRBD1 (6 bases). This receptor was taken from a human donor with active or convalescent COVID-19. The donor label of this sample is uncertain. Sequencing input: peripheral blood. The CDR3 region is CASQGYNEQFF. Written as DNA, the CDR3 is TGTGCCAGCCAGGGGTATAATGAGCAGTTCTTC. Complete variable domain (other parts from reference TRBV2 and TRBJ2-1): EPEVTQTPSHQVTQMGQEVILRCVPISNHLYFYWYRQILGQKVEFLVSFYNNEISEKSEIFDDQFSVERPDGSNFTLKIRSTKLEDSAMYFCASQGYNEQFFGPGTRLTVL.